A selection of T cell receptor beta chains follows, all from one sample in a study of T cell changes during pregnancy in multiple sclerosis. The protocol was immunoSEQ multiplex PCR, while the TCRdb copy is restricted to in-frame clones and leaves out a portion. This sample has some 100,000 clones, with around 93% found just once. This specimen was peripheral blood, taken before pregnancy. The receptors originated from a female donor with multiple sclerosis, enrolled in a pregnancy study. Each CDR3 is given with its conserved first and last residue. D genes are given only for firm matches. For some rows the clone size is stated as once, few or many, or as a class when expanded; others skip it.

clone size,V gene,D gene,J gene,CDR3 DNA,CDR3 protein
NA,TRBV5-1,TRBD2,TRBJ2-5,TGCGCCACCTCGACTAGCGGAGACCAAGAGACCCAGTACTTC,CATSTSGDQETQYF
NA,TRBV7-6,TRBD1,TRBJ2-7,TGTGCCAGCAGCTTGCCCGAAGGGGGTGACAGGGGGCTCTCCTACGAGCAGTACTTC,CASSLPEGGDRGLSYEQYF
NA,TRBV28,NA,TRBJ2-7,TGTGCCAGCAGTCTCAGTAACTACGAGCAGTACTTC,CASSLSNYEQYF
NA,TRBV4-3,TRBD1,TRBJ1-2,TGCGCCAGCAGCGCCTACAGGGGCGGTAACTATGGCTACACCTTC,CASSAYRGGNYGYTF
NA,TRBV29-1,TRBD2,TRBJ2-1,TGCAGCGTTGTGGCTAGCGGGAGTGAGCAGTTCTTC,CSVVASGSEQFF
NA,TRBV21-1,NA,TRBJ2-3,TGTGCCAGCAGCAGGGTGAGGGTGGAAGATACGCAGTATTTT,CASSRVRVEDTQYF
NA,TRBV28,NA,TRBJ2-7,TGTGCCACCGAAAGACAGACCTCTATCGAGCAGTACTTC,CATERQTSIEQYF
NA,TRBV6-1,TRBD1,TRBJ1-3,TGTGCCAGCAGTGAGTTCCGGGACAGGGCTGGAAACACCATATATTTT,CASSEFRDRAGNTIYF
once,TRBV5-1,TRBD2,TRBJ2-5,TGCGCCAGCAGCCATCGACTAGCGGGAGTCGAGACCCAGTACTTC,CASSHRLAGVETQYF
NA,TRBV7-9,NA,TRBJ2-5,TGTGCCAGCAGCTTCTTGGCAGGGGAAGTTATACCGCACTTC,CASSFLAGEVIPHF
NA,TRBV28,NA,TRBJ2-5,TGTGCCAGCAGTTTAAAGCGGGTGGGCAGGGAACAAGAGACCCAGTACTTC,CASSLKRVGREQETQYF
NA,TRBV7-2,TRBD1,TRBJ2-7,TGTGCCAGCAGCGAGCGGACAGGGCTCGACGAGCAGTACTTC,CASSERTGLDEQYF
NA,TRBV13,TRBD2,TRBJ2-1,TGTGCCAGCAGCTTACTTTCTAGCGGGGCCTACAATGAGCAGTTCTTC,CASSLLSSGAYNEQFF
NA,TRBV5-1,TRBD2,TRBJ2-7,TGCGCCAGCAGCTTTGCGGGAGTCGGCTACGAGCAGTACTTC,CASSFAGVGYEQYF
NA,TRBV21-1,NA,TRBJ1-3,TGTGCCAGCAGCAAAATTCTGTACACCATATATTTT,CASSKILYTIYF
NA,TRBV4-3,NA,TRBJ2-1,TGCGCCAGCAGCCAAGAAGTCGCGGCTAATGAGCAGTTCTTC,CASSQEVAANEQFF
NA,TRBV27,TRBD1,TRBJ1-4,TGTGCCAGCAGTATATTCCGGGACAGGGGCTTAGAAAAACTGTTTTTT,CASSIFRDRGLEKLFF
NA,TRBV13,NA,TRBJ2-4,TGTGCCAGCAGCTTTATTGACAGCCCCGGGAACATTCAGTACTTC,CASSFIDSPGNIQYF
NA,TRBV4-1,NA,TRBJ1-2,TGCGCCAGCAGCCAAGATCTGCGGGGCTACTATGGCTACACCTTC,CASSQDLRGYYGYTF
few,TRBV10-3,NA,TRBJ2-1,TGTGCCATCAGTGGGTTGGGGCTTATCGGCTACAATGAGCAGTTCTTC,CAISGLGLIGYNEQFF
NA,TRBV27,TRBD1,TRBJ1-5,TGTGCCAGCAGTACCCCCAGGGGGCACAATCAGCCCCAGCATTTT,CASSTPRGHNQPQHF
NA,TRBV5-6,NA,TRBJ2-7,TGTGCCAGCAGCCTCGGACAGTCGACCTACGAGCAGTACTTC,CASSLGQSTYEQYF
NA,TRBV27,NA,TRBJ2-7,TGTGCCAGCAGTTTAGGCGGGACAGCCTACGAGCAGTACTTC,CASSLGGTAYEQYF
NA,TRBV2,NA,TRBJ2-1,TGTGCCAGCATCTCGGGGGGGACAGGGAGGAATGAGCAGTTCTTC,CASISGGTGRNEQFF